This note documents a single T cell receptor (beta chain) sequence. These data come from a study of blood T cells in healthy people across ages. Using a J-beta primer mix together with a sample-barcoded 5' primer, a second PCR was run for roughly 6 to 12 cycles. MiXCR, run by TCRdb on the 5' RACE reads, gives a single entry per CDR3 protein. This sample carries some 760,000 distinct CDR3 sequences, roughly 25% of them seen once, and the ten largest clones take roughly a tenth. The CDR3 has 15 amino acids. V dropped 4 bases and J dropped 5; count of bases not matched to a gene: 9. This same sample was also part of a study on T cells of mothers and their children.

The genes are TRBV12-3 or TRBV12-4 and TRBJ1-2; 8 nucleotides agree with TRBD1. The sample taken for sequencing was blood. This receptor was taken from a boy aged 5-17 years in good health. CDR3 protein: CASSSPGTGIYGYTF. The CDR3 DNA sequence: TGTGCCAGCAGTTCTCCCGGGACAGGAATTTATGGCTACACCTTC.